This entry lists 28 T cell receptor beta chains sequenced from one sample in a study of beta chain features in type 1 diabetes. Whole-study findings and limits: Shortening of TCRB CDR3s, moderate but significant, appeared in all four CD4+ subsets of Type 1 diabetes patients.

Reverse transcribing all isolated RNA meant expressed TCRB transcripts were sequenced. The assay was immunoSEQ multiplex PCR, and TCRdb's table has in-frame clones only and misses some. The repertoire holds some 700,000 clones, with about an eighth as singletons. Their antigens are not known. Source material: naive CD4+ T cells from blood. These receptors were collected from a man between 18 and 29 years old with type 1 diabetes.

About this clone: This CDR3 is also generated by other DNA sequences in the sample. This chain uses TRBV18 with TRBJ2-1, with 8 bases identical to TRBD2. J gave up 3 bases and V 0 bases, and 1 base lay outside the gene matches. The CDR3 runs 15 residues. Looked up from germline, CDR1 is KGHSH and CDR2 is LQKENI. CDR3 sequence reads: CASSPPSGDYNEQFF. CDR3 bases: TGTGCCAGCTCACCACCTAGCGGGGACTACAATGAGCAGTTCTTC.

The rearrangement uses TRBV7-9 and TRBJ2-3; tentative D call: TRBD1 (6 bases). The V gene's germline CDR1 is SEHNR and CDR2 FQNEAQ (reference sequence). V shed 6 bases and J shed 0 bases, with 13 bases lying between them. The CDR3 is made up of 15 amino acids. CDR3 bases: TGTGCCAGCAGTCCAATCGGACAGAGCACAGATACGCAGTATTTT. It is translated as CASSPIGQSTDTQYF.

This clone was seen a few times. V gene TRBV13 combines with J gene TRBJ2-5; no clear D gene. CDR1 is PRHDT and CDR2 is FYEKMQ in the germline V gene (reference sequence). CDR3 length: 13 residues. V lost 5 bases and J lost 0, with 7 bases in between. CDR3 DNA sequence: TGTGCCAGCAGCCCACCGTACCAAGAGACCCAGTACTTC. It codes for CASSPPYQETQYF.

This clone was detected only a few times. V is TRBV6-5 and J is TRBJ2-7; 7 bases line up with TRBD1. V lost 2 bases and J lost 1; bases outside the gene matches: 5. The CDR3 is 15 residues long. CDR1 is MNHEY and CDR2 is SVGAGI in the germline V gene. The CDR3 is CASSYGLGQSYEQYF. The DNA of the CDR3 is TGTGCCAGCAGTTACGGTTTGGGACAGTCCTACGAGCAGTACTTC.

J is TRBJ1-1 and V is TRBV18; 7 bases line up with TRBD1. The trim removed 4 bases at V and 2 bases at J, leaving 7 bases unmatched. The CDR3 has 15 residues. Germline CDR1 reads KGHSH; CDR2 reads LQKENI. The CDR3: CASSLMTGTNTEAFF. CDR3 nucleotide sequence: TGTGCCAGCTCACTGATGACAGGGACTAACACTGAAGCTTTCTTT.

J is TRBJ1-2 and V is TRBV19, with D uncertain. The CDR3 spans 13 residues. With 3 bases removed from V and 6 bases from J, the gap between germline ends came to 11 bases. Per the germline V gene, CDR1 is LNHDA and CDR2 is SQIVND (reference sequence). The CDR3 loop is CASSMEGVNGYTF. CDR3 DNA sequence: TGTGCCAGTAGTATGGAGGGTGTCAATGGCTACACCTTC.

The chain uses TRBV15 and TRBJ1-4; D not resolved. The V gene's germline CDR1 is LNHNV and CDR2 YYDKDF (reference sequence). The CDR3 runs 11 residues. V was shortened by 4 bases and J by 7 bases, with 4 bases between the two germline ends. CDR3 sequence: CATSMVEKLFF. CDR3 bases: TGTGCCACCAGCATGGTTGAAAAACTGTTTTTT.

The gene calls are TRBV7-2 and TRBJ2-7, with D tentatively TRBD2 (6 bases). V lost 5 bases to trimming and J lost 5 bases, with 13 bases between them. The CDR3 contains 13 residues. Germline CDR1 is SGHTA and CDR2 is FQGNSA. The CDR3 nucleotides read TGTGCCAGCAGCCGGGCCCGGAGGGACGAGCAGTACTTC. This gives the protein CASSRARRDEQYF. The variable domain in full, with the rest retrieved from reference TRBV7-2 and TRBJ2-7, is GAGVSQSPSNKVTEKGKDVELRCDPISGHTALYWYRQSLGQGLEFLIYFQGNSAPDKSGLPSDRFSAERTGGSVSTLTIQRTQQEDSAVYLCASSRARRDEQYFGPGTRLTVT.

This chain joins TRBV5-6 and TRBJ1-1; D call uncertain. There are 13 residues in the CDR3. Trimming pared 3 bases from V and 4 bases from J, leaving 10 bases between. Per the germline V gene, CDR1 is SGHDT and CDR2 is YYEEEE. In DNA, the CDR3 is TGTGCCAGCAGCTCGATATCCCCCACTGAAGCTTTCTTT. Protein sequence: CASSSISPTEAFF.

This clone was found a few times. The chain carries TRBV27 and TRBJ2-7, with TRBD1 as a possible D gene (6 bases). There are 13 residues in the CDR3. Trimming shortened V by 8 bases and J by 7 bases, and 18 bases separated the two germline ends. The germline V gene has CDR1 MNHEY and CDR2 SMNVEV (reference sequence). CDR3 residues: CASGVRGRGEQYF. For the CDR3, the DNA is TGTGCCAGCGGAGTCAGGGGAAGGGGGGAGCAGTACTTC.

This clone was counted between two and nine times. In DNA, the CDR3 is TGTGCCAGCAGTGAGGGGGGGCTTAATGAAAAACTGTTTTTT. Encoded protein: CASSEGGLNEKLFF. The chain couples TRBV25-1 to TRBJ1-4, with a possible D match to TRBD1 (6 bases). Trimming took 3 bases from V and 4 from J, leaving 9 bases between them. This CDR3 is 14 amino acids long. The V gene's germline CDR1 is MGHDK and CDR2 SYGVNS.

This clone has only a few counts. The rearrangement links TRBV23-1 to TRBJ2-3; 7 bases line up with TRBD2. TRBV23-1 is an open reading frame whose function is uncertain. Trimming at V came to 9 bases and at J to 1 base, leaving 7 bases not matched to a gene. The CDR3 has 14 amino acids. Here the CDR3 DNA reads TGCGCCAGGGGAGGGAGGTTCGGCACAGATACGCAGTATTTT. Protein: CARGGRFGTDTQYF.

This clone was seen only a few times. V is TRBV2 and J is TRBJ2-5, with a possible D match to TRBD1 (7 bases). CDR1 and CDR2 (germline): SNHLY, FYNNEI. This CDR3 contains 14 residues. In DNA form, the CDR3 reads TGTGCGCGACGGGGGACAGAGACGCAAGAGACCCAGTACTTC. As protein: CARRGTETQETQYF.

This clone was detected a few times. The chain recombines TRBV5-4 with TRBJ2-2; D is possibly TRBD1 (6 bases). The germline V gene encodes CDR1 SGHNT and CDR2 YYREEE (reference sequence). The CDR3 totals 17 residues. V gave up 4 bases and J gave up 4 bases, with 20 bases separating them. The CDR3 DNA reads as TGTGCCAGCAGCCAAGACCCTTTAGGGACACCCACCGGGGAGCTGTTTTTT. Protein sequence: CASSQDPLGTPTGELFF.

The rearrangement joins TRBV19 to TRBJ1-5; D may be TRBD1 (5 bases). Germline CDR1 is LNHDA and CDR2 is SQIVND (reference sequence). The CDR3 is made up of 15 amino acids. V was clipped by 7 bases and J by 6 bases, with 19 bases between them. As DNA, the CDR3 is TGTGCCAGTACCTCAGGGCACCCGAAGGCTCAGCCCCAGCATTTT. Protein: CASTSGHPKAQPQHF.

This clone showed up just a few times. CDR3 loop: CASSSSRGRHEKLFF. In DNA, the CDR3 is TGTGCCAGCAGTTCCTCCAGGGGGAGACATGAAAAACTGTTTTTT. This chain connects TRBV27 to TRBJ1-4; 7 bases align to TRBD1. Germline V gives CDR1 MNHEY, CDR2 SMNVEV (reference sequence). V shed 4 bases and J 6 bases; nucleotides not matched to a gene: 8. The CDR3 is 15 amino acids.

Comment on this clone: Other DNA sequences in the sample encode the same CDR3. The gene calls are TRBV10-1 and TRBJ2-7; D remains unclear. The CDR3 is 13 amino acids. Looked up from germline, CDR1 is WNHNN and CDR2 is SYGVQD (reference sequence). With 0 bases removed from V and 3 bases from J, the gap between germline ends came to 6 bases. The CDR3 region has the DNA TGCGCCAGCAGTGAGTCGGGGATCTACGAGCAGTACTTC. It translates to CASSESGIYEQYF.

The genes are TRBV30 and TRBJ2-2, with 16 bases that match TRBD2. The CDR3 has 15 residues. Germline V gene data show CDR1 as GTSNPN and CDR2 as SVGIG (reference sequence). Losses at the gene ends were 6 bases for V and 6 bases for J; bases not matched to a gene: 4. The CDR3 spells CACMGLAGGPGELFF. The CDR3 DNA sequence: TGTGCCTGTATGGGACTAGCGGGGGGGCCCGGGGAGCTGTTTTTT.

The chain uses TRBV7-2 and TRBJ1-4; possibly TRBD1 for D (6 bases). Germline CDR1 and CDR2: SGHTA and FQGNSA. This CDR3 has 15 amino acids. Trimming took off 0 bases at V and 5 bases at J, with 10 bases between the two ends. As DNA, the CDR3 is TGTGCCAGCAGCTTAGCCCCAGGGGCAAATGAAAAACTGTTTTTT. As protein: CASSLAPGANEKLFF. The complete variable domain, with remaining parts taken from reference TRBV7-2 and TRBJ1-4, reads GAGVSQSPSNKVTEKGKDVELRCDPISGHTALYWYRQSLGQGLEFLIYFQGNSAPDKSGLPSDRFSAERTGGSVSTLTIQRTQQEDSAVYLCASSLAPGANEKLFFGSGTQLSVL.

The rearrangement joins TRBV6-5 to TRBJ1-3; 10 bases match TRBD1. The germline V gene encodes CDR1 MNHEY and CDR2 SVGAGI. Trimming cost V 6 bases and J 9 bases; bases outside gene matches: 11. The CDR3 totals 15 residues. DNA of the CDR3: TGTGCCAGCAGCCCCGTCCCGGGACAGGGGTTCACCATATATTTT. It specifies CASSPVPGQGFTIYF.

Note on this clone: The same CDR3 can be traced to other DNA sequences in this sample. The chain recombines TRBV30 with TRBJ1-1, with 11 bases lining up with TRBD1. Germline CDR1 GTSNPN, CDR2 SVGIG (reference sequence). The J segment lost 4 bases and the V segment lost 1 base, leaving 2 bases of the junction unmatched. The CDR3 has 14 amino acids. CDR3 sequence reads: CAWSAGTGGTEAFF. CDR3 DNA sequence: TGTGCCTGGAGTGCCGGGACAGGGGGCACTGAAGCTTTCTTT.

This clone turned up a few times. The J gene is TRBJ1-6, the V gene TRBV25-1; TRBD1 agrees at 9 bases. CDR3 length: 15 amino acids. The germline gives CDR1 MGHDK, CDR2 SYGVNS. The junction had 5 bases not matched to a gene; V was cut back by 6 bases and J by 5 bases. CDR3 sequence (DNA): TGTGCCAGCAGCCTCCGGGACAGGGATAATTCACCCCTCCACTTT. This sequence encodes CASSLRDRDNSPLHF.

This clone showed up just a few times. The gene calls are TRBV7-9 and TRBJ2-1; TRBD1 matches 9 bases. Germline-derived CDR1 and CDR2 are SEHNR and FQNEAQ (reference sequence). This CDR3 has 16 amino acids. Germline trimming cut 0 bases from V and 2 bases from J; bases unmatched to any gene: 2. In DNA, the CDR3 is TGTGCCAGCAGCTTAGCCGGGACAGGGCCCTACAATGAGCAGTTCTTC. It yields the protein CASSLAGTGPYNEQFF.

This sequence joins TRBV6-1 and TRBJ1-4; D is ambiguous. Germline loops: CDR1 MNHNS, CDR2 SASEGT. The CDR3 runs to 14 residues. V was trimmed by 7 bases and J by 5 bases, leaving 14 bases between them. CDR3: CASNYRGTNEKLFF. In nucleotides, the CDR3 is TGTGCCAGCAACTACCGGGGTACGAATGAAAAACTGTTTTTT.

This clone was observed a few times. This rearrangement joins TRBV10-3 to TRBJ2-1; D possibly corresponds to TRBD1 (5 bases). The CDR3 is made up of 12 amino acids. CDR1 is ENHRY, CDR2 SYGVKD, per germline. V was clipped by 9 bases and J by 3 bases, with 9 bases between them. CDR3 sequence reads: CAMGPDYNEQFF. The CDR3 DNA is TGTGCCATGGGGCCCGACTACAATGAGCAGTTCTTC.

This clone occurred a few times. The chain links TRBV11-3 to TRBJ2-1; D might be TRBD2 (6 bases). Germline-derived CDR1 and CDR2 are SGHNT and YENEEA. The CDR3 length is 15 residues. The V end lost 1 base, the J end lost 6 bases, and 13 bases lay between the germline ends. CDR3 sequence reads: CASSLVGTQPNEQFF. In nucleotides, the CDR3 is TGTGCCAGCAGCTTAGTCGGGACTCAGCCCAATGAGCAGTTCTTC.

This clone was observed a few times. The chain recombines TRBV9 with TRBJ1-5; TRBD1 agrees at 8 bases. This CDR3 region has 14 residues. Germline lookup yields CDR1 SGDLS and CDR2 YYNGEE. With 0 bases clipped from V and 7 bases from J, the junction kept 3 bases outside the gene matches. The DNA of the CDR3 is TGTGCCAGCAGCGTAGAGGCAGGGGGCCAGCCCCAGCATTTT. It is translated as CASSVEAGGQPQHF.

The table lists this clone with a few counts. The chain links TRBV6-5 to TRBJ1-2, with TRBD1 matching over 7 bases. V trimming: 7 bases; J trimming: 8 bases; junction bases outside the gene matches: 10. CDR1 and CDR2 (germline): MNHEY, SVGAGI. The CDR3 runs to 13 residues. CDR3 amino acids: CASTSRGGRGYTF. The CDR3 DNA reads TGTGCCAGCACCTCCCGAGGGGGCCGAGGCTACACCTTC.